This T cell receptor (beta chain) originates from a study of cytomegalovirus exposure and HLA in healthy donors. The study ran its PCR with 60 Vbeta and 13 Jbeta primers. Sequencing was performed with immunoSEQ multiplex PCR; in TCRdb, only in-frame clones are kept and a portion is missing. The repertoire holds roughly 110,000 clones, with about four fifths as singletons. With regard to this clone: One junction end disagrees with the germline gene, perhaps due to a read error.

Germline loops: CDR1 PRHDT, CDR2 FYEKMQ (reference sequence). The CDR3 consists of 17 residues. Sequencing was done on a sample of PBMCs. The clonotype was recovered from a man aged 25-40 years in good health and CMV-seropositive. The V call is TRBV13, the J call TRBJ2-1; 13 bases line up with TRBD2. The CDR3 bases are TGTGCCAGCGGCTTCCGCACTAGCGGGGGGGCTATTGATGAGCAGTTCTTC. The encoded protein is CASGFRTSGGAIDEQFF. The full variable domain, in which reference TRBV13 and TRBJ2-1 provide the parts outside the CDR3, is AAGVIQSPRHLIKEKRETATLKCYPIPRHDTVYWYQQGPGQDPQFLISFYEKMQSDKGSIPDRFSAQQFSDYHSELNMSSLELGDSALYFCASGFRTSGGAIDEQFFGPGTRLTVL.